This paragraph covers one T cell receptor (beta chain) sequence. Its specificity is not known. Only in-frame clones appear in the TCRdb table, and some are missing; sequencing was by immunoSEQ multiplex PCR. The data show 85,000 to 90,000 clones, around 87% seen once. This specimen comes from a study of identifying expanded T cells in peripheral blood. Study-wide findings and caveats: Over approximately two and four weeks, about 15 and 19 clones changed, versus 1.2 between replicates. Across healthy donors, higher total template counts meant significantly greater roughly 2-week count variance.

The CDR3 consists of 15 residues. Germline V lookup: CDR1 SGHVS, CDR2 FQNEAQ. Trimming cost V 2 bases and J 7 bases, with 17 bases left between them. The sequence was collected from a person aged 18 to 75 in good health. The chain employs TRBV7-8 and TRBJ1-1, with D uncertain. Sequenced input: blood. CDR3 in amino acids: CASSLYGWQIYEAFF. DNA of the CDR3: TGTGCCAGCAGCTTATACGGTTGGCAGATATATGAAGCTTTCTTT.